This is a list of T cell receptor beta chains from one sample in a study of T cell responses to AZD1222 COVID-19 vaccine. This table comes from immunoSEQ multiplex PCR, and its TCRdb copy is limited to in-frame clones, with some not included. The sample has 130,000 to 150,000 clones; roughly 92% are singletons. The material was peripheral blood, obtained on day 0 of AZD1222 vaccination. The receptors come from an adult in good health. Each CDR3 is given with its conserved first and last residue. Fields, in order: J gene, D gene, CDR3 length, clone size, V gene, CDR3 DNA, CDR3 protein. D genes are given only for firm matches. Clone size is given for some rows only: seen once, a few or many times, or a class if the clone is expanded.

J gene: TRBJ1-1; D gene: TRBD1; CDR3 length: 14; clone size: -; V gene: TRBV7-9; CDR3 DNA: TGTGCCAGCAGCCGGACAGGGATAGGGACTGAAGCTTTCTTT; CDR3 protein: CASSRTGIGTEAFF
J gene: TRBJ1-5; D gene: -; CDR3 length: 13; clone size: -; V gene: TRBV6-5; CDR3 DNA: TGTGCCAGCAGCCGAACAGTCGGCCAGCCCCAGCATTTT; CDR3 protein: CASSRTVGQPQHF
J gene: TRBJ2-7; D gene: -; CDR3 length: 15; clone size: few; V gene: TRBV5-1; CDR3 DNA: TGCGCCAGCAGCGCGGGACTCCACCCTCTCTACGAGCAGTACTTC; CDR3 protein: CASSAGLHPLYEQYF
J gene: TRBJ2-2; D gene: -; CDR3 length: 14; clone size: -; V gene: TRBV18; CDR3 DNA: TGTGCCAGCTCCAAACAGGGGAACACCGGGGAGCTGTTTTTT; CDR3 protein: CASSKQGNTGELFF
J gene: TRBJ1-1; D gene: -; CDR3 length: 19; clone size: -; V gene: TRBV7-9; CDR3 DNA: TGTGCCAGCAGCTTAGGAGGGGTTGCGACCGGGGGGCCTGGGACTGAAGCTTTCTTT; CDR3 protein: CASSLGGVATGGPGTEAFF
J gene: TRBJ1-4; D gene: -; CDR3 length: 14; clone size: -; V gene: TRBV20-1; CDR3 DNA: TGCAGTGCTAGTGGCAGTGCAACTAATGAAAAACTGTTTTTT; CDR3 protein: CSASGSATNEKLFF
J gene: TRBJ1-1; D gene: -; CDR3 length: 13; clone size: -; V gene: TRBV7-3; CDR3 DNA: TGTGCCAGCAGCTTAACAGGGAACACTGAAGCTTTCTTT; CDR3 protein: CASSLTGNTEAFF
J gene: TRBJ1-1; D gene: -; CDR3 length: 13; clone size: -; V gene: TRBV19; CDR3 DNA: TGTGCCAGTAGTACAGGTCTGAACACTGAAGCTTTCTTT; CDR3 protein: CASSTGLNTEAFF
J gene: TRBJ1-1; D gene: -; CDR3 length: 14; clone size: -; V gene: TRBV2; CDR3 DNA: TGTGCCAGCAGTGCCGGGAAACTGAACACTGAAGCTTTCTTT; CDR3 protein: CASSAGKLNTEAFF
J gene: TRBJ2-7; D gene: -; CDR3 length: 16; clone size: -; V gene: TRBV7-8; CDR3 DNA: TGTGCCAGCAGCCCGAGGTCAGGGGCTAGGAACTACGAGCAGTACTTC; CDR3 protein: CASSPRSGARNYEQYF
J gene: TRBJ2-1; D gene: -; CDR3 length: 14; clone size: once; V gene: TRBV28; CDR3 DNA: TGTGCCAGCAACAGCGGAAGGAGGTACAATGAGCAGTTCTTC; CDR3 protein: CASNSGRRYNEQFF
J gene: TRBJ1-2; D gene: TRBD1; CDR3 length: 15; clone size: few; V gene: TRBV2; CDR3 DNA: TGTGCCAGCAGTGAATGGGACAGGGTTGGGTATGGCTACACCTTC; CDR3 protein: CASSEWDRVGYGYTF
J gene: TRBJ1-5; D gene: TRBD1; CDR3 length: 14; clone size: -; V gene: TRBV5-4; CDR3 DNA: TGTGCCAGCAGAGGGGGGCAGGGGGATCAGCCCCAGCATTTT; CDR3 protein: CASRGGQGDQPQHF
J gene: TRBJ2-7; D gene: TRBD1; CDR3 length: 15; clone size: -; V gene: TRBV11-2; CDR3 DNA: TGTGCCAGCAGCTCTAGCCAGGACAGGGGCTACGAGCAGTACTTC; CDR3 protein: CASSSSQDRGYEQYF
J gene: TRBJ2-1; D gene: -; CDR3 length: 15; clone size: -; V gene: TRBV11-3; CDR3 DNA: TGTGCCAGCAGCTTAGGAGCTAGCTCCTACAATGAGCAGTTCTTC; CDR3 protein: CASSLGASSYNEQFF
J gene: TRBJ1-4; D gene: -; CDR3 length: 11; clone size: -; V gene: TRBV12-3/TRBV12-4; CDR3 DNA: TGTGCCAGCAGTTTAGGGACAATACTGTTTTTT; CDR3 protein: CASSLGTILFF
J gene: TRBJ1-1; D gene: TRBD1; CDR3 length: 14; clone size: -; V gene: TRBV5-4; CDR3 DNA: TGTGCCAGCAGCTTGAACAGGGGTAACACTGAAGCTTTCTTT; CDR3 protein: CASSLNRGNTEAFF
J gene: TRBJ2-1; D gene: TRBD1; CDR3 length: 12; clone size: -; V gene: TRBV28; CDR3 DNA: TGTGCCAGCAGTACCAGGGGGCATGAGCAGTTCTTC; CDR3 protein: CASSTRGHEQFF
J gene: TRBJ2-1; D gene: TRBD2; CDR3 length: 13; clone size: -; V gene: TRBV29-1; CDR3 DNA: TGCAGCGTTGATCGGGAGGCTGGCGATGAGCAGTTCTTC; CDR3 protein: CSVDREAGDEQFF
J gene: TRBJ2-1; D gene: -; CDR3 length: 15; clone size: -; V gene: TRBV3-1/TRBV3-2; CDR3 DNA: TGTGCCAGCAGTCCCTCGCCGAGCTCCTACAATGAGCAGTTCTTC; CDR3 protein: CASSPSPSSYNEQFF
J gene: TRBJ1-4; D gene: TRBD1; CDR3 length: 17; clone size: -; V gene: TRBV12-5; CDR3 DNA: TGTGCTAGTGGTGGAAGGGACAGGGGAGATCGAGGTGAAAAACTGTTTTTT; CDR3 protein: CASGGRDRGDRGEKLFF
J gene: TRBJ2-1; D gene: -; CDR3 length: 16; clone size: few; V gene: TRBV6-2/TRBV6-3; CDR3 DNA: TGTGCCAGCAGTCAATATCCAGGTCGTTCCTACAATGAGCAGTTCTTC; CDR3 protein: CASSQYPGRSYNEQFF
J gene: TRBJ1-1; D gene: -; CDR3 length: 14; clone size: -; V gene: TRBV11-3; CDR3 DNA: TGTGCCAGCAGCCGCGGGAGGTTGAACACTGAAGCTTTCTTT; CDR3 protein: CASSRGRLNTEAFF
J gene: TRBJ2-5; D gene: -; CDR3 length: 16; clone size: -; V gene: TRBV7-3; CDR3 DNA: TGTGCCAGCAGCCCCGGAGACCCCACCCTCCAAGAGACCCAGTACTTC; CDR3 protein: CASSPGDPTLQETQYF
J gene: TRBJ1-6; D gene: -; CDR3 length: 15; clone size: -; V gene: TRBV30; CDR3 DNA: TGTGCCTGGAGCCGAGGTCTCGGGTCCCATTCACCCCTCCACTTT; CDR3 protein: CAWSRGLGSHSPLHF
J gene: TRBJ1-5; D gene: -; CDR3 length: 16; clone size: -; V gene: TRBV28; CDR3 DNA: TGTGCCAGCAGTTCGATGGACCGGGAGCGCAATCAGCCCCAGCATTTT; CDR3 protein: CASSSMDRERNQPQHF
J gene: TRBJ1-5; D gene: -; CDR3 length: 14; clone size: -; V gene: TRBV19; CDR3 DNA: TGTGCCAGTAGTGGGACCCTCTTCGATCAGCCCCAGCATTTT; CDR3 protein: CASSGTLFDQPQHF
J gene: TRBJ2-5; D gene: TRBD2; CDR3 length: 15; clone size: -; V gene: TRBV4-1; CDR3 DNA: TGCGCCAGCAGCCCGGGACTAGCGGGAGACGAGACCCAGTACTTC; CDR3 protein: CASSPGLAGDETQYF
J gene: TRBJ1-3; D gene: -; CDR3 length: 12; clone size: few; V gene: TRBV3-1/TRBV3-2; CDR3 DNA: TGTGCCAGCAGCTCCCTGCGGAACACCATATATTTT; CDR3 protein: CASSSLRNTIYF
J gene: TRBJ1-1; D gene: -; CDR3 length: 15; clone size: -; V gene: TRBV6-7; CDR3 DNA: TGTGCCAGCAGTTACTCGTCCGAGGTGAACACTGAAGCTTTCTTT; CDR3 protein: CASSYSSEVNTEAFF
J gene: TRBJ2-3; D gene: TRBD2; CDR3 length: 18; clone size: -; V gene: TRBV5-1; CDR3 DNA: TGCGCCAGCCTCAGGACCGGGACTAGCGGGAGTAGCCCAGATACGCAGTATTTT; CDR3 protein: CASLRTGTSGSSPDTQYF
J gene: TRBJ2-2; D gene: -; CDR3 length: 13; clone size: -; V gene: TRBV2; CDR3 DNA: TGTGCCAGCAGCATACAGGGTCTCGGGGAGCTGTTTTTT; CDR3 protein: CASSIQGLGELFF
J gene: TRBJ2-1; D gene: TRBD2; CDR3 length: 15; clone size: -; V gene: TRBV5-4; CDR3 DNA: TGTGCCAGCAGCTTAGCTAGCGGGATCTACAATGAGCAGTTCTTC; CDR3 protein: CASSLASGIYNEQFF
J gene: TRBJ2-1; D gene: -; CDR3 length: 15; clone size: -; V gene: TRBV4-1; CDR3 DNA: TGCGCCAGCAGCCAGCCAGTAGGAGTTACGAATGAGCAGTTCTTC; CDR3 protein: CASSQPVGVTNEQFF
J gene: TRBJ1-6; D gene: -; CDR3 length: 15; clone size: -; V gene: TRBV5-1; CDR3 DNA: TGCGCCAGCAGCTTGGACCTAACCCTCTATTCACCCCTCCACTTT; CDR3 protein: CASSLDLTLYSPLHF
J gene: TRBJ2-5; D gene: TRBD2; CDR3 length: 16; clone size: -; V gene: TRBV5-1; CDR3 DNA: TGCGCCAGCAGCTTGGTTGGTAGCGGGAACCAAGAGACCCAGTACTTC; CDR3 protein: CASSLVGSGNQETQYF
J gene: TRBJ2-7; D gene: -; CDR3 length: 14; clone size: -; V gene: TRBV27; CDR3 DNA: TGTGCCAGCAGTTTAATAGGCCAGACCTACGAGCAGTACTTC; CDR3 protein: CASSLIGQTYEQYF
J gene: TRBJ2-7; D gene: TRBD2; CDR3 length: 15; clone size: few; V gene: TRBV7-2; CDR3 DNA: TGTGCCAGCAGCCGCGGAATGGGGGAGGGTTACGAGCAGTACTTC; CDR3 protein: CASSRGMGEGYEQYF
J gene: TRBJ2-1; D gene: -; CDR3 length: 15; clone size: -; V gene: TRBV15; CDR3 DNA: TGTGCCACCAGCAGAGCGGCGGGCTCCTACAATGAGCAGTTCTTC; CDR3 protein: CATSRAAGSYNEQFF
J gene: TRBJ2-1; D gene: TRBD2; CDR3 length: 16; clone size: -; V gene: TRBV27; CDR3 DNA: TGTGCCAGCACGGCTAGCGGGTCCCTCGAATACAATGAGCAGTTCTTC; CDR3 protein: CASTASGSLEYNEQFF
J gene: TRBJ2-7; D gene: -; CDR3 length: 13; clone size: -; V gene: TRBV28; CDR3 DNA: TGTGCCAGCAGGGACGGATCCTTGTACGAGCAGTACTTC; CDR3 protein: CASRDGSLYEQYF
J gene: TRBJ1-1; D gene: -; CDR3 length: 12; clone size: -; V gene: TRBV12-3/TRBV12-4; CDR3 DNA: TGTGCCAGCAGTTTCTATGTCACTGAAGCTTTCTTT; CDR3 protein: CASSFYVTEAFF